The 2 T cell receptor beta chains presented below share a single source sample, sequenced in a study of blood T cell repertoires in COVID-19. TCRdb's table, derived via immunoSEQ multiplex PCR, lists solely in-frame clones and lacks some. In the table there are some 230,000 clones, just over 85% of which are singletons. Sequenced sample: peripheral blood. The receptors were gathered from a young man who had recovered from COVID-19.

The CDR3 sequence: CASSAYGQGTYEQYF. In DNA form, the CDR3 reads TGTGCCAGTAGTGCCTATGGACAGGGAACCTACGAGCAGTACTTC. This rearrangement joins TRBV19 to TRBJ2-7; 8 bases are shared with TRBD1. Germline V gene data show CDR1 as LNHDA and CDR2 as SQIVND (reference sequence). This CDR3 is built from 15 residues. V lost 5 bases, J lost 2 bases, and 8 bases stayed unmatched.

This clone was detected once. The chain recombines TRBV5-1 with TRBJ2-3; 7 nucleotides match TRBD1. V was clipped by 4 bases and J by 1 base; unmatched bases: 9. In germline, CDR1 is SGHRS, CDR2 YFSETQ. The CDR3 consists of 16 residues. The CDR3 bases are TGCGCCAGCAGCCCCCCTCGACAGGGAGGCACAGATACGCAGTATTTT. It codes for CASSPPRQGGTDTQYF.